A selection of T cell receptor beta chains follows, all from one sample in a study of blood T cell repertoires in COVID-19. Libraries were prepared by immunoSEQ multiplex PCR; TCRdb keeps only in-frame clonotypes and omits some of them. Of 150,000 to 200,000 clones listed, 89% are singletons. Sequenced material: peripheral blood. These receptors originate from a man aged 18 to 29 who had recovered from COVID-19. The CDR3 runs from the conserved cysteine through the conserved F or W. A D gene is named only where the DNA matches it firmly. Only part of the rows carry a size: once, few, many, or a class if the clone is expanded.

d_gene	abundance	v_gene	j_gene	CDR3nt	CDR3aa
TRBD1	-	TRBV27	TRBJ1-5	TGTGCCAGCAGTTTAGGGGGGACAGGGCGCAATCAGCCCCAGCATTTT	CASSLGGTGRNQPQHF
TRBD1	-	TRBV28	TRBJ2-7	TGTGCCAGCAGGCCTCCGACAGGGGCCACCTACGAGCAGTACTTC	CASRPPTGATYEQYF
-	-	TRBV4-3	TRBJ2-7	TGCGCCAGCAGCCAACAGGCCCGAACAGGCGAGCAGTACTTC	CASSQQARTGEQYF
TRBD1	-	TRBV9	TRBJ2-2	TGTGCCAGCAGCGCCAGTCAGACAGGGACGAACACCGGGGAGCTGTTTTTT	CASSASQTGTNTGELFF
TRBD2	few	TRBV6-2/TRBV6-3	TRBJ2-1	TGTGCCAGCAGTGGGACTAGCGGGAGAATCGACAATGAGCAGTTCTTC	CASSGTSGRIDNEQFF
-	-	TRBV6-5	TRBJ1-2	TGTGCCAGCAGGATCATTGGCGGCTATGGCTACACCTTC	CASRIIGGYGYTF
TRBD2	once	TRBV28	TRBJ2-1	TGTGCCAGCATCCTAGCGGGAGAGATGGACAATGAGCAGTTCTTC	CASILAGEMDNEQFF
-	-	TRBV2	TRBJ2-1	TGTGCCAGCAGTGAAGTGACTCTAAGGAGCAATGAGCAGTTCTTC	CASSEVTLRSNEQFF
-	-	TRBV5-5	TRBJ2-6	TGTGCCAGCAGCTTTCAGGCCAGGGGCACTGGGGCCAACGTCCTGACTTTC	CASSFQARGTGANVLTF
-	-	TRBV13	TRBJ2-7	TGTGCCAGCAGCTTAACGGGTTCCCACGAGCAGTACTTC	CASSLTGSHEQYF
-	-	TRBV11-3	TRBJ2-3	TGTGCCAGCAGCCTCGGAGAGACTAGCACAGATACGCAGTATTTT	CASSLGETSTDTQYF
TRBD1	-	TRBV18	TRBJ2-5	TGTGCCAGCTCAGCCTTAAACTCCGGGACAGGGAAAGAGACCCAGTACTTC	CASSALNSGTGKETQYF
-	few	TRBV28	TRBJ2-1	TGTGCCAGCGGGCGACTAGGTTTGCTCGATGAGCAGTTCTTC	CASGRLGLLDEQFF
-	-	TRBV19	TRBJ2-5	TGTGCTACAGATCAGGGGAATCAAGAGACCCAGTACTTC	CATDQGNQETQYF
TRBD2	-	TRBV4-1	TRBJ2-7	TGCGCCAGCAGCCAACATTCCGGGACTAGCGGGAGGACGTACGAGCAGTACTTC	CASSQHSGTSGRTYEQYF
TRBD2	-	TRBV9	TRBJ2-7	TGTGCCAGCAGCGTAGGGGACTACCTCTACGAGCAGTACTTC	CASSVGDYLYEQYF
TRBD2	-	TRBV30	TRBJ2-2	TGTGCCTGGAGTGTACTCACTACCGAAGCGGGAGGGCCGAAAATGAGGAACACCGGGGAGCTGTTTTTT	CAWSVLTTEAGGPKMRNTGELFF
-	once	TRBV18	TRBJ1-3	TGTGCCAGCTCACCATCCCTCGGGGAATCTGGAAACACCATATATTTT	CASSPSLGESGNTIYF
TRBD1	-	TRBV19	TRBJ1-3	TGTGCCAGTAAGGACAGGGGTTTCGGAAACACCATATATTTT	CASKDRGFGNTIYF
-	-	TRBV28	TRBJ1-1	TGTGCCAGCAGGTTGACAGTTAACACTGAAGCTTTCTTT	CASRLTVNTEAFF
-	-	TRBV9	TRBJ1-2	TGTGCCAGCAGCGTAGGCGACAGCCCCCTCTATGGCTACACCTTC	CASSVGDSPLYGYTF
TRBD1	-	TRBV6-6	TRBJ2-2	TGTGCCAGCAGTACCCAGGGGGCGAACGGGGAGCTGTTTTTT	CASSTQGANGELFF
-	-	TRBV9	TRBJ2-7	TGTGCCAGCAGCCCCTCAGGGTCGGCAATATTCTACGAGCAGTACTTC	CASSPSGSAIFYEQYF
-	few	TRBV28	TRBJ2-2	TGTGCCAGCAGTCTCACCCCCTGGCGGGATAATACCGGGGAGCTGTTTTTT	CASSLTPWRDNTGELFF
-	-	TRBV19	TRBJ1-1	TGTGCCAGTAGTAAGCAGGGGTTGGAAACTGAAGCTTTCTTT	CASSKQGLETEAFF
-	-	TRBV21-1	TRBJ2-3	TGTGCCAGCAGCAAAGCACACGGAGTGACAGATACGCAGTATTTT	CASSKAHGVTDTQYF
TRBD2	-	TRBV20-1	TRBJ2-1	TGCAGTGCTAGTCTTCTCGCGGGGGTAAGCTCCTACAATGAGCAGTTCTTC	CSASLLAGVSSYNEQFF
TRBD1	-	TRBV9	TRBJ1-3	TGTGCCAGCAGCGTCAGACAGGGGAGCTCTGGAAACACCATATATTTT	CASSVRQGSSGNTIYF
-	-	TRBV4-2	TRBJ1-2	TGTGCCAGCAGCGACGGGACACCTGGGGGCTACACCTTC	CASSDGTPGGYTF
TRBD1	-	TRBV6-5	TRBJ2-7	TGTGCCAGCATGAGACAGGGCGCGCAGAACGAGCAGTACTTC	CASMRQGAQNEQYF
TRBD1	-	TRBV6-2/TRBV6-3	TRBJ2-2	TGTGCCAGCAGCTTGACAGGGACCACCGGGGAGCTGTTTTTT	CASSLTGTTGELFF
TRBD1	once	TRBV7-2	TRBJ1-2	TGTGCCAGCAGCAAACAGGGGACAGTCTTTGGGGGAGGCTACACCTTC	CASSKQGTVFGGGYTF
-	-	TRBV4-1	TRBJ1-4	TGCGCCAGCAGCCAAGCTAGAGGAGAACTGTTTTTT	CASSQARGELFF
TRBD2	-	TRBV27	TRBJ2-7	TGTGCCAGCAGTTTATGGCGGGAGTCCTACGAGCAGTACTTC	CASSLWRESYEQYF
-	once	TRBV5-4	TRBJ2-7	TGTGCCAGCAGTCCGGGGAGAGCCGTTAGCTCCTACGAGCAGTACTTC	CASSPGRAVSSYEQYF
-	-	TRBV6-5	TRBJ1-1	TGTGCCAGCACCCCCGGTAAGAACACTGAAGCTTTCTTT	CASTPGKNTEAFF
-	-	TRBV11-2	TRBJ1-2	TGTGCCAGCAGCTTAGTCGGAGCAGGGGCCTATGGCTACACCTTC	CASSLVGAGAYGYTF
-	-	TRBV7-2	TRBJ2-1	TGTGCCAGCCTATTACAATCGGGGGAGGTATGGCAGTTCTTC	CASLLQSGEVWQFF
-	-	TRBV30	TRBJ2-5	TGTGCCTGGACAGGGAGGAGGGAGACCCAGTACTTC	CAWTGRRETQYF
-	-	TRBV2	TRBJ1-5	TGTGCCAGCTCGGTACTTAGCAATCAGCCCCAGCATTTT	CASSVLSNQPQHF